These 8 T cell receptor beta chains were all obtained from the same sample, sequenced in a study of vaccination and CD4 T cells after COVID-19. Treatment here: approximately 10-day PBMC culture with coronavirus spike peptide pools or control peptides (ViraFEST assay). CD4+ T cells of the unexposed donor were collected before the COVID-19 pandemic (2011-2018). The assay that was used to sequence DNA from cultured CD4+ T cells was the Oncomine TCR Beta short-read assay. Each CDR3 protein gets one entry after TCRdb re-called the PCR reads with MiXCR. Seen here are around 2,700 distinct CDR3 sequences, about two fifths observed once, and the top ten hold less than 50%. Their antigens are not known. Sequenced: CD4+ T cells from blood, cultured in vitro. The receptor source for this set is a human donor in good health.

The V and J genes are TRBV7-2 and TRBJ1-3, with TRBD1 as a possible D gene (6 bases). Trimming took off 5 bases at V and 4 bases at J, with 15 bases between the two ends. This CDR3 region has 15 residues. CDR1 and CDR2 (germline): SGHTA, FQGNSA. CDR3: CASSIRGTAGNTIYF. The CDR3 bases are TGTGCCAGCAGCATAAGGGGGACGGCAGGAAACACCATATATTTT.

CDR3 loop: CASSTSGRGNEQFF. DNA of the CDR3: TGTGCCAGCAGCACTAGCGGGAGGGGGAATGAGCAGTTCTTC. V gene TRBV7-6 combines with J gene TRBJ2-1; the match to TRBD2 covers 13 bases. In germline, CDR1 is SGHVS, CDR2 FNYEAQ. V was pared by 5 bases and J by 7 bases, with 2 bases of the junction left unmatched. The CDR3 loop spans 14 amino acids.

In this sample, this clonotype turned up a few times. The chain employs TRBV7-6 and TRBJ1-5; D uncertain. Trimming shortened V by 4 bases and J by 5 bases, and 9 bases separated the two germline ends. This CDR3 has 13 amino acids. Germline loops: CDR1 SGHVS, CDR2 FNYEAQ. DNA for the CDR3: TGTGCCAGCAGCTCGACCAGAGATCAGCCCCAGCATTTT. Encoded protein: CASSSTRDQPQHF. Supplemented by reference TRBV7-6 and TRBJ1-5, the full variable domain reads GAGVSQSPRYKVTKRGQDVALRCDPISGHVSLYWYRQALGQGPEFLTYFNYEAQQDKSGLPNDRFSAERPEGSISTLTIQRTEQRDSAMYRCASSSTRDQPQHFGDGTRLSIL.

This chain connects TRBV7-2 to TRBJ1-3, with 8 bases identical to TRBD1. Germline CDR1 and CDR2: SGHTA and FQGNSA. The CDR3 extends over 17 amino acids. V was pared by 4 bases and J by 0 bases, with 8 bases of the junction left unmatched. Written as DNA, the CDR3 is TGTGCCAGCAGCTCAGAGGGACAGGACGCCTCTGGAAACACCATATATTTT. This encodes CASSSEGQDASGNTIYF.

The V call is TRBV2, the J call TRBJ2-7, with TRBD1 identical over 7 bases. CDR1 and CDR2 from the germline V gene are SNHLY and FYNNEI. The CDR3 covers 15 residues. The junction had 11 bases not matched to a gene; V was cut back by 7 bases and J by 2 bases. The CDR3 region is CASTEGTAFAYEQYF. CDR3 nucleotide sequence: TGTGCCAGCACCGAAGGGACAGCGTTTGCCTACGAGCAGTACTTC.

The gene calls are TRBV7-3 and TRBJ2-3, with 10 bases matching TRBD2. This CDR3 is built from 17 residues. J was trimmed by 5 bases and V by 2 bases; bases with no gene match: 10. Germline loops: CDR1 SGHTA, CDR2 FQGTGA. The chain's CDR3 is CASSLGRSGGAIDTQYF. The CDR3 DNA follows: TGTGCCAGCAGCTTAGGTCGAAGCGGGGGGGCCATAGATACGCAGTATTTT.

This clonotype has just a few counts. The chain combines TRBV7-8 with TRBJ1-2; 7 bases match TRBD1. This CDR3 has 15 amino acids. Germline trimming cut 5 bases from V and 4 bases from J; bases unmatched to any gene: 10. CDR1 and CDR2 (germline): SGHVS, FQNEAQ. CDR3 amino acids: CASSIRDSALYGYTF. In nucleotides, the CDR3 is TGTGCCAGCAGCATCCGGGACAGCGCTCTCTATGGCTACACCTTC.

J is TRBJ2-3 and V is TRBV5-8, with 13 nucleotides matching TRBD2. The CDR3 has 15 amino acids. Germline trimming cut 3 bases from V and 8 bases from J; bases unmatched to any gene: 6. The germline gives CDR1 SGHTS, CDR2 YDEGEE. Here the CDR3 reads CASSWEGLAGSTQYF. The CDR3 region has the DNA TGTGCCAGCAGCTGGGAGGGACTAGCGGGAAGTACGCAGTATTTT.